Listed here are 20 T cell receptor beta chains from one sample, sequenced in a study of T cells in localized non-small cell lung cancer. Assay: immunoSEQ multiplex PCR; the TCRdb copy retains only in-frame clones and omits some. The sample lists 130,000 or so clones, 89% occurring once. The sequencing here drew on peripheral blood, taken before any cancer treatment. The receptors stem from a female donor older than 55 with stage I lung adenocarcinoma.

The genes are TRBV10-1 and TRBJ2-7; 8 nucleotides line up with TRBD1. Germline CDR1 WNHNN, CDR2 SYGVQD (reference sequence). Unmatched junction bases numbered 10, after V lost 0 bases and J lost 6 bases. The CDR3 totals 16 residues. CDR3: CASSESGQVRRFEQYF. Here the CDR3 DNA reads TGCGCCAGCAGTGAGTCGGGACAGGTCCGGCGGTTCGAGCAGTACTTC.

The CDR3 sequence is CASSELDGITEAFF. The CDR3 DNA is TGTGCCAGCAGTGAATTGGACGGAATCACTGAAGCTTTCTTT. The chain carries TRBV6-1 and TRBJ1-1; D gene uncertain. The CDR3 sequence is 14 residues long. Germline values: CDR1 MNHNS, CDR2 SASEGT. V lost 2 bases and J lost 4, with 11 bases in between.

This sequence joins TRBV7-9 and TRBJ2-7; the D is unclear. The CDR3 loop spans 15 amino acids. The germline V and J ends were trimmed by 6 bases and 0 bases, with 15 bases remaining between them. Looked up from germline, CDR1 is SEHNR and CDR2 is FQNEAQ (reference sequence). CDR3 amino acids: CASRSTGLSSYEQYF. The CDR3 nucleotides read TGTGCCAGCAGATCAACGGGTCTCTCCTCCTACGAGCAGTACTTC.

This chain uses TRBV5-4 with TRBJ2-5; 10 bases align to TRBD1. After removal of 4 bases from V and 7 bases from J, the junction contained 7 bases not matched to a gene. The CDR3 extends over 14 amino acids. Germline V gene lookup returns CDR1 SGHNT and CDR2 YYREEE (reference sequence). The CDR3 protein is CASSPTGGAVTQYF. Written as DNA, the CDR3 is TGTGCCAGCAGCCCGACAGGGGGCGCGGTGACCCAGTACTTC.

CDR3 protein: CATSGGYEQFF. The CDR3 nucleotides are TGCGCCACCTCTGGGGGGTATGAGCAGTTCTTC. The chain links TRBV10-2 to TRBJ2-1; weak D call: TRBD2 (6 bases). The CDR3 is made up of 11 amino acids. Germline lookup yields CDR1 WSHSY and CDR2 SAAADI. Between the trimmed V and J ends, which lost 10 bases and 8 bases, there was a span of 12 bases.

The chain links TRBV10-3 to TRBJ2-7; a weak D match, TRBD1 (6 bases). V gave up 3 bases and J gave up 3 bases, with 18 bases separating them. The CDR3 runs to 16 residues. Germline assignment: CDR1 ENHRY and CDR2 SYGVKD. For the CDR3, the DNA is TGTGCCATCAGTGATACTTACAGGGATTCAAACTACGAGCAGTACTTC. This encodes CAISDTYRDSNYEQYF.

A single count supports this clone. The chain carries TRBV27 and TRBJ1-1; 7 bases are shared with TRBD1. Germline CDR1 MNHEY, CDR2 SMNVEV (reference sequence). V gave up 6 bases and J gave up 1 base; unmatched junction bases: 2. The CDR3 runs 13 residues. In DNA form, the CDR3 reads TGTGCCAGCAGGGGACAGCCGAACACTGAAGCTTTCTTT. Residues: CASRGQPNTEAFF.

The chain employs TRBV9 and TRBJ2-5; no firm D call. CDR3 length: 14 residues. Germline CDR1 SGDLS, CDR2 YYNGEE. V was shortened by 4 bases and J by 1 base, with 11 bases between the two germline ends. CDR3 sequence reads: CASSPGPFQETQYF. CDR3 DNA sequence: TGTGCCAGCAGCCCAGGTCCCTTCCAAGAGACCCAGTACTTC.

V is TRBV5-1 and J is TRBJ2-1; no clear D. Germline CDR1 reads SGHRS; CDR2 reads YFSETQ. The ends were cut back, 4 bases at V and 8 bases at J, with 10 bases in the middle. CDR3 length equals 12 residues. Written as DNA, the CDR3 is TGCGCCAGCAGCATGCCTTCTGATGAGCAGTTCTTC. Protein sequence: CASSMPSDEQFF.

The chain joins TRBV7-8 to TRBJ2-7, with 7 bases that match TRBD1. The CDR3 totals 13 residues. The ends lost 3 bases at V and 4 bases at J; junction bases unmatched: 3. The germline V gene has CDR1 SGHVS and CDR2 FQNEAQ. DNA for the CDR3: TGTGCCAGCAGCTTGGGACAGAATTACGAGCAGTACTTC. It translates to CASSLGQNYEQYF.

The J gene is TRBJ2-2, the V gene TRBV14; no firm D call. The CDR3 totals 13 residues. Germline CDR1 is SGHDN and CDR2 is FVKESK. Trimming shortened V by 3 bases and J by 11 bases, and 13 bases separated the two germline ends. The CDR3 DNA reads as TGTGCCAGCAGCCAGGGCGCCGCTGCAGAGCTGTTTTTT. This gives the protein CASSQGAAAELFF.

The CDR3 sequence is CASSNSGEQFF. The CDR3 DNA reads as TGTGCCAGCAGCAATAGCGGTGAGCAGTTCTTC. The genes are TRBV7-3 and TRBJ2-1; weak D call: TRBD2 (6 bases). CDR1 is SGHTA, CDR2 FQGTGA, per germline. This CDR3 spans 11 amino acids. Trimming left V 5 bases short and J 9 bases short, with 8 bases between.

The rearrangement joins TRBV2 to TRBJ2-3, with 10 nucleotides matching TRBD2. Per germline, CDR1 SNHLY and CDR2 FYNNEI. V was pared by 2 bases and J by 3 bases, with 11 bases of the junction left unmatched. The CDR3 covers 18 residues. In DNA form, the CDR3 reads TGTGCCAGCAGTGAATGGGCTAGCGGGAGTTTAGGAACAGATACGCAGTATTTT. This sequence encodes CASSEWASGSLGTDTQYF.

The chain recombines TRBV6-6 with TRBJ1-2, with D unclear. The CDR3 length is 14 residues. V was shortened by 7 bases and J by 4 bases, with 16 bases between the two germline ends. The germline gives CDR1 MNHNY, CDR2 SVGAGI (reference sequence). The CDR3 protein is CASTLDLGPYGYTF. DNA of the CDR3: TGTGCCAGCACCCTAGACCTGGGCCCCTATGGCTACACCTTC.

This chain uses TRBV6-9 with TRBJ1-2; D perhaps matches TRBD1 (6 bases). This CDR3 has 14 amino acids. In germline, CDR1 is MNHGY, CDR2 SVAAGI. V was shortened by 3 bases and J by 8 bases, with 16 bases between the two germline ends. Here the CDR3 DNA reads TGTGCCAGCAGTTACCCGGACAGTTCCGAAGGCTACACCTTC. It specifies CASSYPDSSEGYTF.

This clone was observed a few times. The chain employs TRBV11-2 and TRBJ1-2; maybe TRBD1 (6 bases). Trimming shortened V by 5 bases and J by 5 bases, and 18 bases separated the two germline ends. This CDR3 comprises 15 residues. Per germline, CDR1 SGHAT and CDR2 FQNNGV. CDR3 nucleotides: TGTGCCAGCAGCCCGCCCGGACAGAAACTTTATGGCTACACCTTC. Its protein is CASSPPGQKLYGYTF.

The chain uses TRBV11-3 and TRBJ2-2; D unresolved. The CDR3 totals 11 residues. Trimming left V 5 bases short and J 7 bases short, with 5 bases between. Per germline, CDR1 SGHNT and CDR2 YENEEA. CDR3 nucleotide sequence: TGTGCCAGCAGCCCAGACGGGGAGCTGTTTTTT. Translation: CASSPDGELFF.

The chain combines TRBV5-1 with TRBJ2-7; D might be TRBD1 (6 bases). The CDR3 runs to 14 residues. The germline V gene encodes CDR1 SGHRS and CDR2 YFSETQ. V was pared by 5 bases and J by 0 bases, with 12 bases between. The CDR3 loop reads CASRGRGGSYEQYF. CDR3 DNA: TGCGCCAGCAGAGGAAGAGGGGGCTCCTACGAGCAGTACTTC.

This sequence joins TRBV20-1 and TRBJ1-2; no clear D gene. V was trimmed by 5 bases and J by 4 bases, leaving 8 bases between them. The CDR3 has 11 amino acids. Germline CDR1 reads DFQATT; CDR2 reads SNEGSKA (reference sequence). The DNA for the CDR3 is TGCAGTGCTTCCCTTCTCTATGGCTACACCTTC. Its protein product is CSASLLYGYTF.

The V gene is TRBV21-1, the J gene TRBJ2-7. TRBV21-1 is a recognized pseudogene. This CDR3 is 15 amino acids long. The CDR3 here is CASTSSGDSSYEQYF. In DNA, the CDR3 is TGTGCCAGCACCTCAAGCGGGGACAGCTCCTACGAGCAGTACTTC.